Presented here are 30 T cell receptor beta chains from one specimen sequenced in a study of T cells in Graves' hyperthyroidism and ophthalmopathy. Amplification yielded TCR beta CDR3 regions, with RNA transcripts as the source. First-round RT-PCR with HTBI primers amplified the TCR CDR3 region. TCRdb redid the calling of the multiplex PCR reads with MiXCR, one entry per CDR3 protein. The table has around 540,000 distinct CDR3 sequences, approximately 44% seen once. Specimen: peripheral blood or thyroid tissue (not recorded which). These receptors all come from a woman in her late teens or twenties with Graves' hyperthyroidism.

The chain recombines TRBV29-1 with TRBJ2-7; 8 nucleotides match TRBD2. CDR3 length: 12 amino acids. Germline V gives CDR1 SQVTM, CDR2 ANQGSEA. Trimming cost V 8 bases and J 7 bases; bases outside gene matches: 10. The CDR3 DNA reads TGCAGCCCGGAGAGTATAGCGGGGGAGCAGTACTTC. Translated, it gives CSPESIAGEQYF.

In this sample, this clonotype turned up many times. The rearrangement joins TRBV9 to TRBJ1-2, with TRBD1 as a possible D gene (5 bases). Germline CDR1 and CDR2: SGDLS and YYNGEE. Trimming left V 3 bases short and J 7 bases short, with 13 bases between. The CDR3 totals 13 residues. CDR3 protein: CASSAGRTLGYTF. The CDR3 bases are TGTGCCAGCAGCGCGGGACGGACCCTTGGCTACACCTTC.

The genes are TRBV7-8 and TRBJ1-1; D might be TRBD1 (5 bases). V lost 6 bases and J lost 4, with 15 bases in between. CDR3 length equals 14 residues. Germline loops: CDR1 SGHVS, CDR2 FQNEAQ. As DNA, the CDR3 is TGTGCCAGCAGAAGTGGAGGGGAGAGCACTGAAGCTTTCTTT. As protein: CASRSGGESTEAFF.

The gene calls are TRBV15 and TRBJ1-2, with 10 bases identical to TRBD1. The germline gives CDR1 LNHNV, CDR2 YYDKDF (reference sequence). Trimming at V came to 3 bases and at J to 4 bases, leaving 2 bases not matched to a gene. The CDR3 runs 14 residues. The CDR3 bases are TGTGCCACCAGCAGTTGGACAGGGGGCTATGGCTACACCTTC. This sequence encodes CATSSWTGGYGYTF.

The rearrangement links TRBV10-3 to TRBJ1-3; D is possibly TRBD1 (5 bases). Germline loops: CDR1 ENHRY, CDR2 SYGVKD. The V end lost 7 bases, the J end lost 4 bases, and 11 bases lay between the germline ends. This CDR3 has 13 amino acids. The CDR3 sequence: CAINGDGGNTIYF. The CDR3 nucleotides read TGTGCCATCAACGGGGACGGCGGAAACACCATATATTTT.

This sequence joins TRBV5-8 and TRBJ1-2; possible D gene TRBD1, 5 bases. From germline, CDR1 is SGHTS and CDR2 YDEGEE. The CDR3 contains 12 residues. Trimming pared 4 bases from V and 13 bases from J, leaving 17 bases between. CDR3 sequence (DNA): TGTGCCAGCAGCGTGCGGGGCCTTGGCGGCACCTTC. Translation gives CASSVRGLGGTF. Drawing the rest from reference TRBV5-8 and TRBJ1-2, the complete variable domain is EAGVTQSPTHLIKTRGQQATLRCSPISGHTSVYWYQQALGLGLQFLLWYDEGEERNRGNFPPRFSGRQFPNYSSELNVNALELEDSALYLCASSVRGLGGTFGSGTRLTVV.

The rearrangement links TRBV24-1 to TRBJ1-1; possibly TRBD1 for D (5 bases). The CDR3 contains 14 residues. CDR1 is KGHDR and CDR2 is SFDVKD in the germline V gene. V was shortened by 2 bases and J by 8 bases, with 14 bases between the two germline ends. This chain's CDR3 is CATSDSAGTVEAFF. CDR3 nucleotides: TGTGCCACCAGTGATTCTGCAGGGACGGTCGAAGCTTTCTTT.

The V and J genes are TRBV9 and TRBJ1-1; 8 bases map to TRBD1. The CDR3 covers 10 residues. Germline V lookup: CDR1 SGDLS, CDR2 YYNGEE. The V gene end was trimmed by 5 bases and the J gene end by 11 bases; junction bases not matched to a gene: 2. The CDR3, as DNA: TGTGCCAGCAGGCGGACAGGGGCTTTCTTT. As protein: CASRRTGAFF.

V usage is TRBV10-3 and J usage is TRBJ1-5; 9 bases fit TRBD1. The V and J ends lost 7 bases and 9 bases, in that order; junction bases with no gene match: 7. CDR1 is ENHRY and CDR2 is SYGVKD in the germline V gene. This CDR3 is 13 amino acids long. The CDR3 nucleotides are TGTGCCATCACCCGGGACAGGGATCGGCCCCAGCATTTT. This encodes CAITRDRDRPQHF.

Ten or more counts support this clonotype. The J gene is TRBJ2-2, the V gene TRBV29-1; 7 bases agree with TRBD1. J gave up 0 bases and V 5 bases, and 3 bases lay outside the gene matches. CDR3 length: 14 residues. Germline CDR1 SQVTM, CDR2 ANQGSEA. The CDR3 nucleotides read TGCAGCGTTCGGACAGGCGCGAACACCGGGGAGCTGTTTTTT. Its translation: CSVRTGANTGELFF.

The rearrangement links TRBV19 to TRBJ1-5; 10 positions agree with TRBD1. Trimming removed 5 bases from V and 7 bases from J; junction bases left unmatched: 11. Germline values: CDR1 LNHDA, CDR2 SQIVND (reference sequence). CDR3 length: 16 residues. CDR3 protein: CASSPRADRGLQPQHF. Here the CDR3 DNA reads TGTGCCAGTAGTCCCAGGGCGGACAGGGGGTTACAGCCCCAGCATTTT.

The chain links TRBV6-1 to TRBJ2-7; tentatively, D is TRBD1 (6 bases). Germline lookup yields CDR1 MNHNS and CDR2 SASEGT. V was cut by 5 bases and J by 7 bases, with 18 bases left in between. This CDR3 is built from 14 residues. The CDR3 nucleotides read TGTGCCAGCAGTCTCGGACAGATCTGGGGGGAGCAGTACTTC. Translating it yields CASSLGQIWGEQYF.

This clonotype occurred once. This sequence joins TRBV7-2 and TRBJ2-2; a possible D gene is TRBD2 (5 bases). CDR1 SGHTA and CDR2 FQGNSA come from the germline V gene. The V end lost 5 bases, the J end lost 9 bases, and 10 bases lay between the germline ends. This CDR3 contains 12 residues. CDR3 loop: CASSVEARELFF. CDR3 coding DNA: TGTGCCAGCAGCGTGGAGGCCAGGGAGCTGTTTTTT.

The rearrangement joins TRBV25-1 to TRBJ2-7, with TRBD2 matching 9 bases. The CDR3 extends over 16 amino acids. V trimming: 2 bases; J trimming: 2 bases; junction bases outside the gene matches: 7. Germline V gene lookup returns CDR1 MGHDK and CDR2 SYGVNS. CDR3 bases: TGTGCCAGCAGTGAAACGGCGGGAGGGCCAACCTACGAGCAGTACTTC. This translates into CASSETAGGPTYEQYF.

This clonotype was recorded a few times. The rearrangement uses TRBV25-1 and TRBJ1-2; perhaps TRBD1 as D (5 bases). The CDR3 length is 14 residues. The V end was cut by 6 bases, the J end by 4 bases, with 15 bases between. Germline CDR1 is MGHDK and CDR2 is SYGVNS. In DNA form, the CDR3 reads TGTGCCAGCAGACTGTCGGGCAGGGCCTATGGCTACACCTTC. Its translation: CASRLSGRAYGYTF.

This clonotype was seen only once. In DNA, the CDR3 is TGTGCCAGCAGTGTCCGGTTGCCTAATGAGCTGTTTTTT. This translates into CASSVRLPNELFF. This chain joins TRBV25-1 and TRBJ2-2; D not resolved. The CDR3 runs 13 residues. Trimming took 4 bases from V and 11 from J, leaving 14 bases between them. CDR1 MGHDK and CDR2 SYGVNS come from the germline V gene.

This clonotype was counted many times. The V call is TRBV29-1, the J call TRBJ1-1; the match to TRBD1 covers 7 bases. The CDR3 length is 13 residues. Per germline, CDR1 SQVTM and CDR2 ANQGSEA. The V and J ends lost 6 bases and 5 bases, in that order; junction bases with no gene match: 9. CDR3: CSVRPDRKTEAFF. As DNA, the CDR3 is TGCAGCGTACGTCCGGACAGGAAGACTGAAGCTTTCTTT. The entire variable domain, with the rest obtained from reference TRBV29-1 and TRBJ1-1, is as follows: SAVISQKPSRDICQRGTSLTIQCQVDSQVTMMFWYRQQPGQSLTLIATANQGSEATYESGFVIDKFPISRPNLTFSTLTVSNMSPEDSSIYLCSVRPDRKTEAFFGQGTRLTVV.

This clonotype was detected many times. The J gene is TRBJ2-5, the V gene TRBV7-9; TRBD2 matches at 8 bases. This CDR3 comprises 12 residues. The ends lost 5 bases at V and 11 bases at J; junction bases unmatched: 7. Germline V CDR1 and CDR2: SEHNR, FQNEAQ (reference sequence). CDR3 sequence reads: CASSAHSGKQYF. The CDR3 DNA sequence: TGTGCCAGCAGCGCTCATAGCGGGAAGCAGTACTTC. Supplemented by reference TRBV7-9 and TRBJ2-5, the full variable domain reads DTGVSQNPRHKITKRGQNVTFRCDPISEHNRLYWYRQTLGQGPEFLTYFQNEAQLEKSRLLSDRFSAERPKGSFSTLEIQRTEQGDSAMYLCASSAHSGKQYFGPGTRLLVL.

V gene TRBV12-5 combines with J gene TRBJ1-2, with D unresolved. The V and J ends lost 6 bases and 2 bases respectively, with 7 bases between them. The CDR3 totals 12 residues. Germline loops: CDR1 LGHNT, CDR2 FRNRAP. This CDR3 is CASGVGNYGYTF. CDR3 coding DNA: TGTGCTAGTGGAGTCGGAAACTATGGCTACACCTTC.

There are many counts of this clonotype. V and J are TRBV7-3 and TRBJ2-6, with 8 bases matching TRBD2. The junction had 3 bases not matched to a gene; V was cut back by 3 bases and J by 2 bases. Germline-derived CDR1 and CDR2 are SGHTA and FQGTGA. The CDR3 has 16 residues. CDR3 sequence (DNA): TGTGCCAGCAGCTTGGGACTAGACCCTGGGGCCAACGTCCTGACTTTC. Amino acid sequence: CASSLGLDPGANVLTF.

V gene TRBV28 combines with J gene TRBJ1-6; perhaps TRBD1 as D (5 bases). V dropped 3 bases and J dropped 6 bases, with 12 bases sitting between them. In germline, CDR1 is MDHEN, CDR2 SYDVKM. The CDR3 consists of 15 residues. CDR3 coding DNA: TGTGCCAGCAGTTTCTGGGGGTCGGGTAATTCACCCCTCCACTTT. It is translated as CASSFWGSGNSPLHF.

The table lists this clonotype with a count of one. This sequence joins TRBV11-1 and TRBJ2-3; maybe TRBD1 (6 bases). Germline CDR1 SGHAT, CDR2 FQDESV (reference sequence). The CDR3 loop spans 13 amino acids. The ends were cut back, 8 bases at V and 0 bases at J, with 9 bases in the middle. The CDR3 sequence: CASGQLSTDTQYF. DNA of the CDR3: TGTGCCAGCGGACAGCTAAGCACAGATACGCAGTATTTT. Full variable domain (rest looked up from reference TRBV11-1 and TRBJ2-3): EAEVAQSPRYKITEKSQAVAFWCDPISGHATLYWYRQILGQGPELLVQFQDESVVDDSQLPKDRFSAERLKGVDSTLKIQPAELGDSAMYLCASGQLSTDTQYFGPGTRLTVL.

V and J are TRBV13 and TRBJ1-1; D is perhaps TRBD1 (5 bases). CDR3 length: 14 residues. Germline CDR1 is PRHDT and CDR2 is FYEKMQ (reference sequence). Trimming shortened V by 3 bases and J by 4 bases, and 12 bases separated the two germline ends. CDR3 residues: CASSFLRGFTEAFF. In DNA form, the CDR3 reads TGTGCCAGCAGCTTCCTCCGGGGGTTCACTGAAGCTTTCTTT.

This clonotype occurred many times. The V call is TRBV10-3, the J call TRBJ1-4; no reliable D call. With 8 bases removed from V and 7 bases from J, the gap between germline ends came to 14 bases. Germline lookup yields CDR1 ENHRY and CDR2 SYGVKD. The CDR3 totals 13 residues. CDR3 coding DNA: TGTGCCATCCGGCCCGGGGATGGTGAAAAACTGTTTTTT. This encodes CAIRPGDGEKLFF.

The chain joins TRBV29-1 to TRBJ2-7, with D possibly TRBD1 on 6 matching bases. V was cut by 8 bases and J by 7 bases, with 12 bases left in between. Germline V lookup: CDR1 SQVTM, CDR2 ANQGSEA. This CDR3 has 10 residues. The CDR3 spells CSSSGVEQYF. CDR3 nucleotides: TGCAGCTCATCAGGGGTGGAGCAGTACTTC.

The sample holds one count of this clonotype. The V gene is TRBV15, the J gene TRBJ1-4, with D hard to call. The CDR3 runs 16 residues. V was cut by 0 bases and J by 5 bases, with 13 bases left in between. The germline V gene encodes CDR1 LNHNV and CDR2 YYDKDF (reference sequence). The chain's CDR3 is CATSRDRLFSNEKLFF. In DNA, the CDR3 is TGTGCCACCAGCAGAGATCGTTTGTTCTCAAATGAAAAACTGTTTTTT.

The chain is built from TRBV7-8 and TRBJ1-3; maybe TRBD1 (6 bases). The CDR3 is 14 residues long. The V end lost 5 bases, the J end lost 4 bases, and 12 bases lay between the germline ends. Germline CDR1 and CDR2: SGHVS and FQNEAQ. The CDR3 DNA follows: TGTGCCAGCAGCACGATCCAGGGGGGAAACACCATATATTTT. Amino acids: CASSTIQGGNTIYF.

This clonotype was observed many times. The chain combines TRBV4-1 with TRBJ1-2; a weak D match, TRBD1 (5 bases). Germline V lookup: CDR1 MGHRA, CDR2 YSYEKL. Trimming removed 3 bases at V and 7 bases at J, with 15 bases between. The CDR3 is 14 amino acids. In nucleotides, the CDR3 is TGCGCCAGCAGCCATGACCAGGGAGGACGTGGCTACACCTTC. Its translation: CASSHDQGGRGYTF.

The chain employs TRBV2 and TRBJ2-5; 7 positions agree with TRBD1. The CDR3 runs to 12 residues. Losses at the gene ends were 5 bases for V and 5 bases for J; bases not matched to a gene: 2. From germline, CDR1 is SNHLY and CDR2 FYNNEI. As DNA, the CDR3 is TGTGCCAGCAGTACGGACAGGGAGACCCAGTACTTC. Translation gives CASSTDRETQYF.

The chain carries TRBV7-7 and TRBJ2-7, with 13 bases matching TRBD2. The CDR3 runs to 13 residues. V lost 4 bases and J lost 8; bases outside the gene matches: 2. Looked up from germline, CDR1 is SSHAT and CDR2 is FNYEAQ (reference sequence). The CDR3 spells CASSSGLAGKQYF. The CDR3 nucleotides read TGTGCCAGCAGCTCGGGACTAGCGGGAAAGCAGTACTTC.